This is a list of T cell receptor beta chains from one sample in a study of T cell changes during pregnancy in multiple sclerosis. This table comes from immunoSEQ multiplex PCR, and its TCRdb copy is limited to in-frame clones, with some not included. This sample has about 68,000 clones, with 91% found just once. The sequenced sample was peripheral blood, obtained in the second trimester of pregnancy. The receptors here all came from a female donor with multiple sclerosis, enrolled in a pregnancy study. CDR3s include the opening cysteine and the closing phenylalanine or tryptophan. The D gene is left open where the match is weak. Some rows mark clone size as missing; the rest say once, few, many or name a class of expanded clone.

NA,TRBV4-1,NA,TRBJ2-6,TGCGCCAGCTCCCCTTCAGGGGCTGGGGCCAACGTCCTGACTTTC,CASSPSGAGANVLTF
NA,TRBV6-4,NA,TRBJ1-1,TGTGCCAGCAGTTCTGCCAGGAACACTGAAGCTTTCTTT,CASSSARNTEAFF
NA,TRBV21-1,NA,TRBJ1-1,TGTGCCAGCACCAGACAGAAGGAGAAGAACACTGAAGCTTTCTTT,CASTRQKEKNTEAFF
NA,TRBV14,NA,TRBJ2-5,TGTGCCAGCAGCCAAGATCAGGGAGGCCATGAGACCCAGTACTTC,CASSQDQGGHETQYF
NA,TRBV25-1,NA,TRBJ1-6,TGTGCCAGCAGTGAACCCCCGGGGGGAAGTAATTCACCCCTCCACTTT,CASSEPPGGSNSPLHF
NA,TRBV2,NA,TRBJ2-4,TGTGCCAGCAGTCTCAGGGGTGATCTAGCCAAAAACATTCAGTACTTC,CASSLRGDLAKNIQYF
NA,TRBV18,NA,TRBJ2-7,TGTGCCAGCTCACCGTTACCTCAGGGGAGGGTTGAGCAGTACTTC,CASSPLPQGRVEQYF
TRBD2,TRBV4-3,once,TRBJ2-1,TGCGCCAGCAGGGCCAGCGGGGTAGGTGAGCAGTTCTTC,CASRASGVGEQFF
NA,TRBV7-8,NA,TRBJ1-1,TGTGCCAGCAGCATTCGACACCCGAACACTGAAGCTTTCTTT,CASSIRHPNTEAFF
NA,TRBV5-1,NA,TRBJ1-2,TGCGCCAGCAGCTTCGACAGTAACTATGGCTACACCTTC,CASSFDSNYGYTF
TRBD1,TRBV18,NA,TRBJ1-4,TGTGCCAGCTCGGACAGGGGAAATGAAAAACTGTTTTTT,CASSDRGNEKLFF
TRBD1,TRBV12-5,once,TRBJ1-5,TGTGCTAGTGCTCCAACTTGGACAGGGAATAGCAATCAGCCCCAGCATTTT,CASAPTWTGNSNQPQHF
NA,TRBV7-9,NA,TRBJ1-1,TGTGCCAGCAGCACCCTTGGGGGGGCCACCGACACTGAAGCTTTCTTT,CASSTLGGATDTEAFF
NA,TRBV2,NA,TRBJ2-5,TGTGCCAGCACGGAGATTGCCCAGTACTTC,CASTEIAQYF
NA,TRBV29-1,NA,TRBJ2-7,TGCAGCGTTCCCACAGGGCCCTACGAGCAGTACTTC,CSVPTGPYEQYF
TRBD2,TRBV13,NA,TRBJ2-7,TGTGCCAGCAGCTTAGGCCAAACTAGCGGGGGGGCCAGCTACGAGCAGTACTTC,CASSLGQTSGGASYEQYF
TRBD1,TRBV7-2,NA,TRBJ1-5,TGTGCCAGCAGCTTGCCGACAGGGGGCAGGCAGCCCCAGCATTTT,CASSLPTGGRQPQHF
NA,TRBV19,NA,TRBJ2-7,TGTGCCAGTAGTATTACAGCCTCCTACGAGCAGTACTTC,CASSITASYEQYF
TRBD1,TRBV4-3,NA,TRBJ1-2,TGCGCCAGCAGCCAGACAGGGGCTTACGGCTACACCTTC,CASSQTGAYGYTF
NA,TRBV14,NA,TRBJ2-7,TGTGCCAGCAGCCCCATTCATTCGGGGGAGGACGAGCAGTACTTC,CASSPIHSGEDEQYF
NA,TRBV7-9,NA,TRBJ1-4,TGTGCCAGCAGCAAAGTGGAGAAGAATGAAAAACTGTTTTTT,CASSKVEKNEKLFF
TRBD2,TRBV14,NA,TRBJ2-5,TGTGCCAGCAGCCAAGGAAGACTAGCGGGAACGGAGACCCAGTACTTC,CASSQGRLAGTETQYF
NA,TRBV6-5,NA,TRBJ1-1,TGTGCCAGCAAGATGACAGAACTGAACACTGAAGCTTTCTTT,CASKMTELNTEAFF
NA,TRBV7-2,NA,TRBJ2-5,TGTGCCAGCAGCTCGGGACTTCCCAAAGCCTGGGCCCAGTACTTC,CASSSGLPKAWAQYF
TRBD1,TRBV29-1,NA,TRBJ2-7,TGCAGCGTCGTGACAGGGACCTTTCCCTACGAGCAGTACTTC,CSVVTGTFPYEQYF
NA,TRBV14,NA,TRBJ1-5,TGTGCCAGCAGCCGTACATATAGGCAGGGGACGCGTCAGCCCCAGCATTTT,CASSRTYRQGTRQPQHF
NA,TRBV6-5,NA,TRBJ1-5,TGTGCCAGCAGGGGGGGAAGCAATCAGCCCCAGCATTTT,CASRGGSNQPQHF
TRBD1,TRBV6-6,NA,TRBJ1-1,TGTGCCAGCGGGTCCCGGGACAGGGGGCGGAACACTGAAGCTTTCTTT,CASGSRDRGRNTEAFF
TRBD1,TRBV7-2,NA,TRBJ1-6,TGTGCCAGCACCCGACAGGGGGATTCACCCCTCCACTTT,CASTRQGDSPLHF
NA,TRBV5-8,NA,TRBJ2-6,TGTGCCAGCAGCCCCGACGGGATCTCTGGGGCCAACGTCCTGACTTTC,CASSPDGISGANVLTF
NA,TRBV4-1,NA,TRBJ1-1,TGCGCCAGCAGCCAAGTACAGGTAGGCACTGAAGCTTTCTTT,CASSQVQVGTEAFF
TRBD1,TRBV4-2,NA,TRBJ2-7,TGTGCCAGCAGCCCTCAAACCCGGGACAGCTCCTACGAGCAGTACTTC,CASSPQTRDSSYEQYF
TRBD2,TRBV7-2,NA,TRBJ2-7,TGTGCCAGCAGCTTGTCCGGGGGGACCTACGAGCAGTACTTC,CASSLSGGTYEQYF
NA,TRBV2,NA,TRBJ2-4,TGTGCCAGCAGTGAAAAATCAGTTGACAGGACCAAAAACATTCAGTACTTC,CASSEKSVDRTKNIQYF
TRBD1,TRBV7-2,NA,TRBJ1-5,TGTGCCAGCAGCGCCGACAGGGGCCGGCCCCAGCATTTT,CASSADRGRPQHF